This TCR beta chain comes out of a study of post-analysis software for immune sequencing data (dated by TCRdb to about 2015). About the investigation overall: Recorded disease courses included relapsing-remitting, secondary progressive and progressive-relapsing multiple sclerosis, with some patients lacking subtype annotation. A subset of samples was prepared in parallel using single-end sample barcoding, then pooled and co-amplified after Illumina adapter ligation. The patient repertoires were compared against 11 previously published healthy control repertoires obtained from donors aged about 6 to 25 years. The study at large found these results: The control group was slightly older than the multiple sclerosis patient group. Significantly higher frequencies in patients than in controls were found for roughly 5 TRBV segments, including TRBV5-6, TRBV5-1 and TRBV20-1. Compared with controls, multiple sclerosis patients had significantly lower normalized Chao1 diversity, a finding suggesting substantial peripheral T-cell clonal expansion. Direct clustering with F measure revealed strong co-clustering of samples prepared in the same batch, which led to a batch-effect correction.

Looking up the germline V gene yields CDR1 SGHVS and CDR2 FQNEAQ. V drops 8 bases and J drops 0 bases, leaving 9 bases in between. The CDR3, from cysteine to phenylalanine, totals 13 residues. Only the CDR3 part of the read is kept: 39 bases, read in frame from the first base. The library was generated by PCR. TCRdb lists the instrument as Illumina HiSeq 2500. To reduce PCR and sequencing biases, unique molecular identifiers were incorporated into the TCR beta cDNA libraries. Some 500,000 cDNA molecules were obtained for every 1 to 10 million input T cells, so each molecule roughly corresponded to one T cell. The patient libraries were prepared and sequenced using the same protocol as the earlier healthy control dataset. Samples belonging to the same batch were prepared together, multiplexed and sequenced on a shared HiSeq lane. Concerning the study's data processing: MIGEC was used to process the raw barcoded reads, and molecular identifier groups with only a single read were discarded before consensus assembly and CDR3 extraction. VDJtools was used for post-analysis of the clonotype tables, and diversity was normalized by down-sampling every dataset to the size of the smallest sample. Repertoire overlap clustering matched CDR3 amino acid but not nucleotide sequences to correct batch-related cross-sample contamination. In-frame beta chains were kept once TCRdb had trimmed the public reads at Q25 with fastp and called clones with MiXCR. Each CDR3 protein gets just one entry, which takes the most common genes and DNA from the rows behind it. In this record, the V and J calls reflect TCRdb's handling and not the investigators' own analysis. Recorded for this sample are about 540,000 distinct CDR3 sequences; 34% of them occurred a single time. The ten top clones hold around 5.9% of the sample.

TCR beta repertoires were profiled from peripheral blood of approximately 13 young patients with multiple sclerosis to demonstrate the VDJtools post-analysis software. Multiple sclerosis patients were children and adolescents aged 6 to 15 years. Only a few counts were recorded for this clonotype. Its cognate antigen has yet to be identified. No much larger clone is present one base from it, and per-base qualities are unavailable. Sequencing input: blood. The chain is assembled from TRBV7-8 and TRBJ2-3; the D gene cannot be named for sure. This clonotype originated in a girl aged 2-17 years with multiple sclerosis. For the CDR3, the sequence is CASGLLSTDTQYF. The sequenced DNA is TGTGCCAGCGGGTTGCTAAGCACAGATACGCAGTATTTT. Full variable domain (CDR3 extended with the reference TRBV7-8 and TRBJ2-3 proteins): GAGVSQSPRYKVAKRGQDVALRCDPISGHVSLFWYQQALGQGPEFLTYFQNEAQLDKSGLPSDRFFAERPEGSVSTLKIQRTQQEDSAVYLCASGLLSTDTQYFGPGTRLTVL.